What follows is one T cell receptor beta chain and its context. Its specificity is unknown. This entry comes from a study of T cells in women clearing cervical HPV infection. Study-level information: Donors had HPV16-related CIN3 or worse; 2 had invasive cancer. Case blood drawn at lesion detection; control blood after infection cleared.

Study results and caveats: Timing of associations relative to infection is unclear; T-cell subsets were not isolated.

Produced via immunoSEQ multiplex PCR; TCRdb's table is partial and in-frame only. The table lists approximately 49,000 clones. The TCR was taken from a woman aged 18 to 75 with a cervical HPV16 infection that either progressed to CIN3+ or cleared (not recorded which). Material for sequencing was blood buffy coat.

The CDR3 spells CASSPLGGGTDTQYF. The DNA read from the CDR3 is TGTGCCAGCTCACCACTGGGCGGGGGCACAGATACG. The chain combines TRBV18 with TRBJ2-3, with a tentative D call TRBD2 (6 bases). Sequencing ends 3 residues short of the CDR3 end; the germline J gene provides the rest. CDR3 length: 15 amino acids. The germline CDR1 and CDR2 sequences are KGHSH and LQKENI. V shed 1 base and J shed 1 base, with 9 bases lying between them.